This T cell receptor beta chain comes out of a study of CD8 T cells in ankylosing spondylitis. Study-level results: Researchers reportedly found disease-linked clones significantly enriched in matched ankylosing spondylitis synovial fluid. Disease-linked clones bore a CD8+ phenotype and were relatively rare in peripheral blood. A subset of motif variants has previously been described in the synovial fluid and blood of reactive arthritis. Characteristic, it appeared, of ankylosing spondylitis blood was a TCR beta motif of fewer than 10 highly homologous variants.

Researchers built TCR beta libraries using quantitative 5'-RACE with molecular barcodes. Each CDR3 protein gets one entry after TCRdb re-called the 5' RACE reads with MiXCR. The repertoire holds about 750,000 distinct CDR3 sequences, with 15% to 20% as singletons. Trimming removed 3 bases at V and 0 bases at J, with 12 bases between. Germline loops: CDR1 MNHEY, CDR2 SVGAGI. The CDR3 is made up of 16 amino acids. This clonotype was observed a few times. Its antigen is not known. The V call is TRBV6-5, the J call TRBJ1-3, with D possibly being TRBD1 (6 bases). The source material was blood, either unsorted or a sorted T cell fraction (not recorded which). This clonotype was sampled from a male donor with ankylosing spondylitis. The chain's CDR3 is CASSYSGQLSGNTIYF. The CDR3 DNA sequence: TGTGCCAGCAGTTATTCGGGACAACTCTCTGGAAACACCATATATTTT.